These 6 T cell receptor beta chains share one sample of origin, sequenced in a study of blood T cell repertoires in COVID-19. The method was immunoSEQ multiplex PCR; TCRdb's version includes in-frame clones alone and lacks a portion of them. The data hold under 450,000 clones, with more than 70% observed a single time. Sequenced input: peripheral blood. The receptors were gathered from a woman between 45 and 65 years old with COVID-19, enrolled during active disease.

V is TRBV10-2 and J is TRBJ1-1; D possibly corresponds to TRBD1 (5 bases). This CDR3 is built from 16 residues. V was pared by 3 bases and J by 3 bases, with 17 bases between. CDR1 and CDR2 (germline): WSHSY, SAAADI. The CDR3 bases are TGCGCCAGCAGTGATGGTTTAGGGGTAGCGGACACTGAAGCTTTCTTT. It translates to CASSDGLGVADTEAFF.

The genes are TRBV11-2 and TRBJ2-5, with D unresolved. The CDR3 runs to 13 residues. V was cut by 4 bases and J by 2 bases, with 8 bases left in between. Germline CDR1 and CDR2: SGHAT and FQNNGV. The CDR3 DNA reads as TGTGCCAGCAGCTCAACACCGCAAGAGACCCAGTACTTC. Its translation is CASSSTPQETQYF.

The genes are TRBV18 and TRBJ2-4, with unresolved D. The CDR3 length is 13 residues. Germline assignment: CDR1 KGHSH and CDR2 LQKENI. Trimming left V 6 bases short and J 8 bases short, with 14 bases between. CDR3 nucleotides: TGTGCCAGCTCTTACGGGTATGAGGACATTCAGTACTTC. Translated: CASSYGYEDIQYF.

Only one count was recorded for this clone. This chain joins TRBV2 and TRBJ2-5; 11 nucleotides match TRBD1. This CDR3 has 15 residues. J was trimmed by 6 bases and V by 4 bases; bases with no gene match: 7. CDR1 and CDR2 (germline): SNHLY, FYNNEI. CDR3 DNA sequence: TGTGCCAGCAGTGGACGGACAGGGGGCTTGAAGACCCAGTACTTC. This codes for CASSGRTGGLKTQYF.

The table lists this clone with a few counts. CDR3 DNA: TGTGCCAGCAGGGACAGGGGGCTGGCGAGCTATGGCTACACCTTC. It specifies CASRDRGLASYGYTF. The chain has TRBV28 and TRBJ1-2, with 11 nucleotides matching TRBD1. V lost 6 bases to trimming and J lost 4 bases; unmatched junction nucleotides: 7. The germline CDR1 and CDR2 sequences are MDHEN and SYDVKM. CDR3 length: 15 residues.

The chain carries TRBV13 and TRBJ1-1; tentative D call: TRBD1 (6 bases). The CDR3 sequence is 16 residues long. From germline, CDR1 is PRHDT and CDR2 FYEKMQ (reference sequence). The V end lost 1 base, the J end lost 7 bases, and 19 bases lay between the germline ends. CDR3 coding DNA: TGTGCCAGCAGCTTAGAAACGAGACAGGTAAAGAGTGAAGCTTTCTTT. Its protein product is CASSLETRQVKSEAFF.